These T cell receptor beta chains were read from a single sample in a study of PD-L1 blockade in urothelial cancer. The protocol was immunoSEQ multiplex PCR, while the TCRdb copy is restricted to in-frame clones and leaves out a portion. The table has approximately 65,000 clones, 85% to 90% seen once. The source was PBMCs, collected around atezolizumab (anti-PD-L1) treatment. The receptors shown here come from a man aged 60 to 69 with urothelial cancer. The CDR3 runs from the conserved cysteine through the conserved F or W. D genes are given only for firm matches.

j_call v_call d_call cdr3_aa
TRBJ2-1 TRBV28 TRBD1 CASSLTGGSEQFF
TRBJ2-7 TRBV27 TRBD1 CASMDRGFSYEQYF
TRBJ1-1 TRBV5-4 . CASSTRTEAFF
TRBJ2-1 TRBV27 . CASSPLTGTSAEQFF
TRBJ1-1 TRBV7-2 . CASSLVIRAPGEGTEAFF
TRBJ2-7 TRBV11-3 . CASSLGGTRNEQYF
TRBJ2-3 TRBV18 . CASSPLIRGDTQYF
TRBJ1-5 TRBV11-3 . CASSLDPRSHPQHF
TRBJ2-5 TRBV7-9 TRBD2 CASSLADWSGRSRQETQYF
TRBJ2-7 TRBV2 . CASRGTGRPAGEQYF
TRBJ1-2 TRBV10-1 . CASSDDRSYGYTF
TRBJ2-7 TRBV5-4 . CASKLTGMAEQYF
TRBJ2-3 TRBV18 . CASSQGSTDTQYF
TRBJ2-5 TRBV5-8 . CASSTGGLAQETQYF
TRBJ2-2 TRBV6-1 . CASTDSPGELFF
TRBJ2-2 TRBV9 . CASSPWWQGTGELFF
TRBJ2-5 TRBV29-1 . CSVVARPQETQYF
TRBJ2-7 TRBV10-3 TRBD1 CAISGQGKSYEQYF
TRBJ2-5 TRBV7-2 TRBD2 CASSGPGGQYF
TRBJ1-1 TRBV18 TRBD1 CASSPGQGGTEAFF
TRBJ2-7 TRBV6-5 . CASKGDYEQYF
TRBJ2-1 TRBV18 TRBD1 CASSPQQGANEQFF
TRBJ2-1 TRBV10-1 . CASSEGVEQFF
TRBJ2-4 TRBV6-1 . CASSGWRGGKNIQYF
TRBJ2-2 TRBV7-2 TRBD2 CASSQASGSPGELFF
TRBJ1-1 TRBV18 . CASSPSQNTEAFF
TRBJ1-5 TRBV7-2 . CASSAQGGANQPQHF
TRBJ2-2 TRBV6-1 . CASTGGRTGTGELFF
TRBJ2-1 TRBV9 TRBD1 CASSPQDRNNEQFF
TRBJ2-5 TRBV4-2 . CASSQGEAETQYF
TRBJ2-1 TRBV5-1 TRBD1 CASSLGTGGSYNEQFF
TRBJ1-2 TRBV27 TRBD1 CASSSMDRGFYGYTF
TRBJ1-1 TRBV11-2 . CASSFGRGNTEAFF
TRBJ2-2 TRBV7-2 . CASSWRGTGELFF
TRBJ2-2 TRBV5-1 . CASSVTGRGNTGELFF
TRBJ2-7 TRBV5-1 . CASSLSLSHEQYF
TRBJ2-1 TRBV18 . CASSPGPEQFF
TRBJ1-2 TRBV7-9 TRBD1 CASVRDRGPYTF
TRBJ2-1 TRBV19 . CASSKVPGTFYNEQFF
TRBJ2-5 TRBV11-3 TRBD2 CASSVAGGSQETQYF
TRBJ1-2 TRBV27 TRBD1 CASSYSPGQTNYGYTF
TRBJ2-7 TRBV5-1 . CASSLRGPVSTYEQYF
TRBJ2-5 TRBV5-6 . CASSRVIQETQYF